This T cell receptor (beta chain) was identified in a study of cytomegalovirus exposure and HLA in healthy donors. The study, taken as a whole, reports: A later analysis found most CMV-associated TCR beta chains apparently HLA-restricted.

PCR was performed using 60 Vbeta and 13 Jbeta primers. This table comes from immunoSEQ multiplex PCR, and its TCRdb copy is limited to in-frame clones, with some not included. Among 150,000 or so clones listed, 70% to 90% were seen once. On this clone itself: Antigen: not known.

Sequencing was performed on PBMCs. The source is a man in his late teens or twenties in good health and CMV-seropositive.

CDR3 nucleotides: TGTGCCAGCACAACAGGGGGTAATTCACCCCTCCACTTT. It is translated as CASTTGGNSPLHF. The V and J genes are TRBV7-9 and TRBJ1-6; TRBD1 matches at 8 bases. CDR1 is SEHNR, CDR2 FQNEAQ, per germline (reference sequence). The CDR3 is 13 residues long. J lost 6 bases, V lost 7 bases, and 2 bases had no gene match.